Listed below are T cell receptor beta chains from one sample, sequenced in a study of cytomegalovirus exposure and HLA in healthy donors. TCRdb's copy holds only in-frame clones and misses some; the assay was immunoSEQ multiplex PCR. The sample lists 200,000 to 300,000 clones, approximately 86% occurring once. The specimen was PBMCs. Receptor source: a woman aged 25 to 39 in good health and CMV-seropositive. Each CDR3 is given without its conserved first and last residue.

V gene: TRBV7-9
CDR3 protein: ASSFYNQPQH

V gene: TRBV7-2
CDR3 protein: ASSLAGTAGYT

V gene: TRBV5-5
CDR3 protein: ASRIGLAGDSYEQY

V gene: TRBV29-1
CDR3 protein: SGGQGTTGELF

V gene: TRBV27
CDR3 protein: ASSSLAGGIYNEQF

V gene: TRBV27
CDR3 protein: ASSAGGASTEAF

V gene: TRBV19
CDR3 protein: ASSGFSGRRQF

V gene: TRBV5-1
CDR3 protein: ASSLVDSLDNEQF

V gene: TRBV6-5
CDR3 protein: ASSIRGVGYNEQF

V gene: TRBV19
CDR3 protein: ASSNHRGKNTEAF

V gene: TRBV19
CDR3 protein: ASSIDSGGYGYT

V gene: TRBV29-1
CDR3 protein: SVEGGSTTNEKLF

V gene: TRBV4-2
CDR3 protein: ASSQQGARKGYT

V gene: TRBV11-2
CDR3 protein: ASSERGYQPQH

V gene: TRBV10-2
CDR3 protein: ASGGGEAYEQY

V gene: TRBV11-2
CDR3 protein: ASRIPGEAYEQY

V gene: TRBV28
CDR3 protein: ASRDGTSGYYNEQF

V gene: TRBV7-9
CDR3 protein: ASSSTSGRDLNEQF

V gene: TRBV5-4
CDR3 protein: ASRRTSGSIGTDTQY

V gene: TRBV29-1
CDR3 protein: SVAPGQPYEQY

V gene: TRBV6-4
CDR3 protein: ASSDGTSGRYNEQF

V gene: TRBV5-1
CDR3 protein: ASSFGTGDSYEQY

V gene: TRBV6-1
CDR3 protein: ASRGRTGSEETQY

V gene: TRBV30
CDR3 protein: AWSVFLPGRGVSYEQY

V gene: TRBV30
CDR3 protein: ARKSTGTYNYGYT

V gene: TRBV2
CDR3 protein: ARGLARTGELF

V gene: TRBV27
CDR3 protein: ASSLGQGSGANVLT

V gene: TRBV15
CDR3 protein: ATSRPPGLAIKKTGELF

V gene: TRBV18
CDR3 protein: ASSRDLVGAPDTQY

V gene: TRBV29-1
CDR3 protein: SVGLAGESSYEQY

V gene: TRBV6-5
CDR3 protein: ASSYSTGNYEQY

V gene: TRBV10-3
CDR3 protein: AISTSSRTNSYEQY

V gene: TRBV28
CDR3 protein: ASSFWTSGRSETQY

V gene: TRBV6-5
CDR3 protein: ASSYSDRSVGEQY

V gene: TRBV5-1
CDR3 protein: ASSLDSRVSNNEQF

V gene: TRBV29-1
CDR3 protein: SVKTGNMNTEAF

V gene: TRBV4-1
CDR3 protein: ASSHIGLAVYEQY

V gene: TRBV7-2
CDR3 protein: ASSLGPGIYGYT

V gene: TRBV30
CDR3 protein: AWSVQGATEAF

V gene: TRBV6-1
CDR3 protein: ASRQTRVDNEQF

V gene: TRBV7-2
CDR3 protein: ASSRSSQPQH

V gene: TRBV2
CDR3 protein: ASRWEQHNEQF

V gene: TRBV19
CDR3 protein: ASSMRRGNQPQH

V gene: TRBV2
CDR3 protein: ASSRGPLSYEQY